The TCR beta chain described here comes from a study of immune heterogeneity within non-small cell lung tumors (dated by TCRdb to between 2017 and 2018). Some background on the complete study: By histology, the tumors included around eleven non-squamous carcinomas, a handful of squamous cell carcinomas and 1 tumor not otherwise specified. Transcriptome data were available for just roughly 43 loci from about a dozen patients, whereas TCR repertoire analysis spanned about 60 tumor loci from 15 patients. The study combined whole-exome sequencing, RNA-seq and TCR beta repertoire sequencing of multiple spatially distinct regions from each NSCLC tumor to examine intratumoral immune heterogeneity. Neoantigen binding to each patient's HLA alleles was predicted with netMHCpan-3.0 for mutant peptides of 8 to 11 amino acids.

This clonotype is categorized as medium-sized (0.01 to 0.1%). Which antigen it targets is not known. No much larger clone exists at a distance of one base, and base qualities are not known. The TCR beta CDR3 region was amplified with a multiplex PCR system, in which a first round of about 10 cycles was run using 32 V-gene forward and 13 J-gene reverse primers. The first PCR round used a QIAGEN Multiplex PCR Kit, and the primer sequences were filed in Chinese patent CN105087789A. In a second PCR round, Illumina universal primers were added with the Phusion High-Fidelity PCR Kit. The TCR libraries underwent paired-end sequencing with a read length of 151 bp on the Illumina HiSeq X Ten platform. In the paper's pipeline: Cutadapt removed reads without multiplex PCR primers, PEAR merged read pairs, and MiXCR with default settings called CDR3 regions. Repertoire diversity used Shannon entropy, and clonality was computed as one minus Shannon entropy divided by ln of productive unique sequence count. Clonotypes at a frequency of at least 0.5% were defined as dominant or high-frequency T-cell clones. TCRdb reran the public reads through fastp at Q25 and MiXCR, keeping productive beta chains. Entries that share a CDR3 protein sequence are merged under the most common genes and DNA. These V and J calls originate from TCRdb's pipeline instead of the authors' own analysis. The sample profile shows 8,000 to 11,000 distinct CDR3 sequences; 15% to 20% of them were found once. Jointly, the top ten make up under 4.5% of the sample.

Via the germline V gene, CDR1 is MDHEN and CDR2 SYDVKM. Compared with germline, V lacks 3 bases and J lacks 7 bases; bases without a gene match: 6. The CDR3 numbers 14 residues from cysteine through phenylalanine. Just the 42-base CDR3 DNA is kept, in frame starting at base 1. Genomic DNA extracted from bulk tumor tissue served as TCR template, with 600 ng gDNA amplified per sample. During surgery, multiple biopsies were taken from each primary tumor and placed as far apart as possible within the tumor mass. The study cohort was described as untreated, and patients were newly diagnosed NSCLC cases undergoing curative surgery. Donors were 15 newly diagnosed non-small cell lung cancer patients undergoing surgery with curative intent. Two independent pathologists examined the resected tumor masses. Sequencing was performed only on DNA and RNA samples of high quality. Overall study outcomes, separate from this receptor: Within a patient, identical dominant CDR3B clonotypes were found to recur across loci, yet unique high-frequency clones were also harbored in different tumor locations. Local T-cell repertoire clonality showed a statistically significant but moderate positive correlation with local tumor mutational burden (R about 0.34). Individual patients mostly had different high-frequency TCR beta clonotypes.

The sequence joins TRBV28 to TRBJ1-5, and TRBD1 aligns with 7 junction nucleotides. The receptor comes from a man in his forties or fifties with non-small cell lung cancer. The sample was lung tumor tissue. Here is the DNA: TGTGCCAGCAGTTTCATGACAGGGTTACAGCCCCAGCATTTT. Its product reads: CASSFMTGLQPQHF.